Shown below are 5 T cell receptor beta chains from a single sample sequenced in a study of T cell changes during pregnancy in multiple sclerosis. The protocol was immunoSEQ multiplex PCR, while the TCRdb copy is restricted to in-frame clones and leaves out a portion. The sample holds tens of thousands of clones, roughly 89% seen once. Sample: peripheral blood, taken in the third trimester of pregnancy. All receptors come from a female donor in good health, enrolled as a control in a pregnancy study.

This clone was seen a handful of times. The chain couples TRBV15 to TRBJ1-4; a weak D match, TRBD1 (6 bases). The germline V gene encodes CDR1 LNHNV and CDR2 YYDKDF (reference sequence). This CDR3 is 14 amino acids long. The V end lost 8 bases, the J end lost 9 bases, and 19 bases lay between the germline ends. The DNA of the CDR3 is TGTGCCACCTCAGCCCGACAGGAACATCAAAAACTGTTTTTT. Protein sequence: CATSARQEHQKLFF.

The V and J genes are TRBV7-8 and TRBJ2-3; 7 bases agree with TRBD2. Germline values: CDR1 SGHVS, CDR2 FQNEAQ. V was pared by 1 base and J by 4 bases, with 14 bases of the junction left unmatched. This CDR3 has 18 amino acids. The CDR3 DNA reads TGTGCCAGCAGCTTAGACGCGCGCAGCGGGATAGCAGCAGATACGCAGTATTTT. Residues: CASSLDARSGIAADTQYF.

V and J are TRBV2 and TRBJ1-5; D might be TRBD1 (6 bases). This CDR3 comprises 14 residues. Germline V gene sequence: CDR1 SNHLY, CDR2 FYNNEI. V was trimmed by 6 bases and J by 3 bases, leaving 12 bases between them. The DNA of the CDR3 is TGTGCCAGCAGCGCGGACAGAGTCAATCAGCCCCAGCATTTT. Protein product: CASSADRVNQPQHF.

The chain carries TRBV7-2 and TRBJ2-3, with a possible D match to TRBD2 (7 bases). Germline V gene lookup returns CDR1 SGHTA and CDR2 FQGNSA. CDR3 length equals 15 residues. V was clipped by 1 base and J by 2 bases, with 10 bases between them. The CDR3 DNA reads as TGTGCCAGCAGCTTAGTAGGGGGGGTCACAGATACGCAGTATTTT. This codes for CASSLVGGVTDTQYF.

This chain joins TRBV19 and TRBJ1-5; 7 bases fit TRBD1. This CDR3 region has 15 residues. Trimming cost V 6 bases and J 3 bases; bases outside gene matches: 8. In germline, CDR1 is LNHDA, CDR2 SQIVND (reference sequence). CDR3 protein: CASRATGAHNQPQHF. CDR3 nucleotides: TGTGCCAGTAGGGCCACAGGGGCACACAATCAGCCCCAGCATTTT.